This entry describes one TCR beta chain. As yet, its antigen is unknown. Noted treatment: treatment-naive control, cytoreductive nephrectomy. Controls were unirradiated tumors from treatment-naive cytoreductive nephrectomy patients. These data come from a study of radiation and T cells in renal cell carcinoma. Findings and caveats of the study: Only small tumor regions of roughly 1 g were sampled.

CDR3 length equals 16 residues. After removal of 6 bases from V and 4 bases from J, the junction contained 12 bases not matched to a gene. Germline V gives CDR1 MNHEY, CDR2 SMNVEV (reference sequence). Produced via immunoSEQ multiplex PCR; TCRdb's table is partial and in-frame only. The sample consists of 12,000 to 15,000 clones, about 56% of them appearing once. The input for sequencing was tumor tissue, taken from a patient whose treatment was nephrectomy without radiotherapy. This TCR came from a man in his fifties or sixties with renal cell carcinoma. V and J are TRBV27 and TRBJ1-1, with 9 bases that match TRBD1. The CDR3 reads CASREQGARMGTEAFF. DNA for the CDR3: TGTGCCAGCAGGGAACAGGGGGCTCGGATGGGCACTGAAGCTTTCTTT.